This section outlines one T cell receptor beta chain sequence together with its context. Its cognate antigen has yet to be identified. No base quality information exists; no much larger clone differs at one position. V lost 5 bases and J lost 1 base; the stretch between them is 9 bases long. The CDR3 starts with the cysteine, ends with the phenylalanine, and has 13 residues. Of all the DNA, just the CDR3 is kept, 39 bases in frame from base 1. This sample is drawn from a study of OX40 agonist ivuxolimab in advanced cancers. Context from the whole study: Ivuxolimab was a fully human IgG2 agonistic monoclonal antibody targeting the costimulatory receptor OX40 (CD134). Intravenous ivuxolimab was administered to patients every 2 weeks at six dose levels: 0.01, 0.1, 0.3, 1.5, 3 and 10 mg/kg. Of the roughly 52 dose-escalation patients, hepatocellular carcinoma was present in 19, melanoma in some 15, renal cell carcinoma in 9 and head and neck cancer in 9. The dose-escalation cohort was roughly 80% male with a mean age of approximately 60 years, ranging from about 23 to 85. Prior anti-PD-1, anti-PD-L1 or anti-CTLA-4 therapy was permitted, and about two fifths of dose-escalation patients had received checkpoint inhibitors. Partial responses occurred in three dose-escalation patients, of whom one had hepatocellular carcinoma and two had cutaneous melanoma. Peripheral TCRbeta sequencing was intended to test whether TCR sequence diversity was altered and clonal T-cell expansion was caused by ivuxolimab. The paper reports the monotherapy dose-escalation portion (N = 52 patients) of the phase I ivuxolimab trial. Points the paper makes about the study in general: In partial responders in the 0.1-3.0 mg/kg groups, normalized peripheral clonal expansion was found to be among the lowest, especially among CD8+ T cells. After ivuxolimab, expanded clones were on average more numerous among CD8+ T cells than among CD4+ T cells. Low levels of normalized T-cell clonal expansion were also seen in some nonresponding patients. At doses of 0.1 to 3.0 mg/kg, clonal expansion of both CD4+ and CD8+ blood T cells was observed from baseline to week 6. The antigen specificity of the peripheral T cells that underwent clonal expansion was not determined.

The trial excluded patients who had a history of autoimmune disease or were on systemic immunosuppression. In every dose cohort, peripheral blood was drawn for TCR sequencing at baseline, cycle 4 day 1, and cycle 7 day 1. The samples were drawn from a first-in-human, open-label, multicenter phase I dose-escalation trial of ivuxolimab. Adults with locally advanced or metastatic head and neck squamous cell, hepatocellular, melanoma or renal cell carcinoma were enrolled in the trial. Before TCR sequencing, CD4+ T cells and CD8+ T cells were sorted from peripheral blood as separate populations. Genomic DNA was extracted from sorted cells for sequencing of the TCRbeta CDR3 region. TCRbeta CDR3 regions were sequenced using the immunoSEQ Assay. TCRdb took this table from immuneACCESS and kept in-frame rearrangements with V and J called. Such tables lack part of the clones; where checked against another copy, unresolved V genes explain under half of the gap, and the rest is unexplained. The sample records tens of thousands of clones, around nine tenths of which are singletons. The ten largest clones add up to roughly 30% of the sample.

The sample was CD4+ or CD8+ T cells sorted from blood, taken in a trial of the OX40 agonist ivuxolimab. The chain couples TRBV23-1 to TRBJ2-7; the D element could tentatively be TRBD1 or TRBD2, as 6 bases agree for each. TRBV23-1 is sorted into the ORF group, with uncertain function. This TCR derives from an adult with an advanced solid tumor such as melanoma, head and neck, liver or kidney cancer. Here is the DNA: TGCGCCAGCAGTAGGGGGGTTTCCTACGAGCAGTACTTC. This yields the protein CASSRGVSYEQYF.